This T cell receptor beta chain originates from a study of blood T cell repertoires in COVID-19. Study-wide context: Acute-phase and convalescent COVID-19 samples originated in the United States, Italy and Spain. Sample material is recorded as cDNA or gDNA derived from T cells, B-cell-depleted T cells, or PBMCs.

Libraries were prepared by immunoSEQ multiplex PCR; TCRdb keeps only in-frame clonotypes and omits some of them. This table has hundreds of thousands of clones, approximately 90% appearing once. Germline CDR1 is SNHLY and CDR2 is FYNNEI. CDR3 size: 13 residues. Trimming left V 7 bases short and J 18 bases short, with 22 bases between. The chain recombines TRBV2 with TRBJ1-6, with D perhaps matching TRBD1 (5 bases). The sequence was obtained from a woman aged 55-70 years with acute or convalescent COVID-19. The sequenced material came from peripheral blood. DNA for the CDR3: TGTGCCAGCACGGCAGGGTCCTCTGGGGGGGGCCACTTT. Its translation is CASTAGSSGGGHF. Full variable domain (remainder filled in from reference TRBV2 and TRBJ1-6): EPEVTQTPSHQVTQMGQEVILRCVPISNHLYFYWYRQILGQKVEFLVSFYNNEISEKSEIFDDQFSVERPDGSNFTLKIRSTKLEDSAMYFCASTAGSSGGGHFGNGTRLTVT.